This T cell receptor beta chain is drawn from a study of T cell repertoires in ileal Crohn's disease. The CDR3 has 15 amino acids. Germline CDR1 is SGHNT and CDR2 is YYREEE (reference sequence). The J segment lost 7 bases and the V segment lost 6 bases, leaving 16 bases of the junction unmatched. Some clones are missing from TCRdb's copy, which holds only in-frame ones; the method was immunoSEQ multiplex PCR. The table lists over 11,000 clones, roughly 80% of them singletons. V usage is TRBV5-4 and J usage is TRBJ2-7, with 7 bases matching TRBD2. Sample: ileal tissue. The TCR sequence derives from an adult with Crohn's disease. The CDR3 is CASTAAGTTMGEQYF. CDR3 nucleotide sequence: TGTGCCAGCACTGCGGCGGGGACTACCATGGGAGAGCAGTACTTC.